This TCR beta chain was sequenced for a study of molecular identifiers for immune sequencing clone quantification. Study summary: In replicates, RNA taken from approximately 20,000 or 98,000 naive CD8 cells was divided five ways, and four portions underwent sequencing.

General study points: Clones above 20 RNA copies contained over 98% of effector molecules but under 1% of naive ones.

With 10%, 30% or 50% of RNA, about 17,000 to 1,000,000 naive CD8 T cells were sequenced. When naive CD8 T cells were sorted, they were gated as CD8+CD4-CCR7+CD45RA+. TCRdb recomputed calls from the PCR reads with MiXCR, one row per CDR3 protein. The profile covers around 470,000 distinct CDR3 sequences, with about a fifth appearing a single time and about 0.84% taken by the ten largest. Germline CDR1 MNHEY, CDR2 SVGAGI. There are 16 residues in the CDR3. The ends were cut back, 2 bases at V and 0 bases at J, with 12 bases in the middle. Ten or more counts support this clonotype. Its antigen is undetermined.

The material sequenced was naive CD8+ T cells from blood, with Jurkat cell RNA spiked in. Specified subset: FACS-sorted CD8+CD4-CCR7+CD45RA+ naive T cells. The source is a human donor in good health. Some libraries in this study had Jurkat cell RNA spiked in. The chain couples TRBV6-5 to TRBJ2-3; no clear D. The CDR3 spells CASSYDLRVSTDTQYF. CDR3 coding DNA: TGTGCCAGCAGTTACGATCTAAGGGTTAGCACAGATACGCAGTATTTT.